This T cell receptor (beta chain) was retrieved from a study of B cell selection in AIRE deficiency (dated by TCRdb to about 2019). Regarding the complete study: Researchers compared TCRbeta repertoires of sorted blood CD4+ conventional T cells and regulatory T cells in AIRE-deficient patients with those in healthy controls. The TCR-sequenced cohort comprised roughly five AIRE-deficient APECED patients and roughly five healthy control donors.

Summary of the overall study and its limitations: Only TCRbeta chains were sequenced; more than 30% of shared healthy-donor Treg sequences also occurred in healthy Tconv, possibly because of differing TCRalpha chains. Of under 4,000 shared Treg TCRbeta sequences, roughly 32% were shared only among healthy donors and 7.5% to 9.5% only among patients, suggesting less efficient Treg selection without AIRE. Approximately 31% of Treg TCRbeta sequences shared among healthy donors appeared in patient Tconv cells, suggesting diversion of Treg-biased clones into the Tconv compartment. Shared Treg sequences had shorter CDR3s, which reflects a bias toward rearrangements containing few non-templated nucleotide insertions. In terms of TCRBV gene usage, CDR3 length and TCR diversity, Tconv and Treg cells from AIRE-deficient patients looked similar to Tconv and Treg cells from healthy donors.

This clone has only a few counts. It lacks a known antigen. No base qualities exist here, and no much larger clone lies one base off it. The immunoSEQ platform was used to sequence the TCRbeta chain. The original methods were these. Pooled Treg repertoires yielded about 5.65x10^4 distinct TCRbeta sequences from patients and 90,000 to 100,000 from healthy donors. Public Treg TCRbeta sequences were defined as those shared by two or more individuals and were then searched for in Tconv repertoires. Differences between groups were assessed using Mann-Whitney U tests with Bonferroni-Dunn correction in GraphPad Prism 7.03. TCRdb mirrors the immuneACCESS table, restricted to in-frame sequences. Some clones are absent from its copies; in checked studies, under half trace to an unresolved V gene, and the reason for the others is unknown. The V and J calls and clone size come from that table; D and trimming were worked out from the DNA. Counted in this sample were tens of thousands of clones; approximately 94% of them appeared once. The ten largest clones represent 2% of the sample.

Regulatory T cells were sorted as CD4+CD25hiCD127low/negative cells. The AIRE-deficient patients had APECED syndrome. A FACSAria flow cytometer was used to sort the Tconv and Treg cells intended for TCRbeta sequencing. Sorted cells were collected into 5-ml round-bottom polystyrene tubes, and dry cell pellets were frozen at -80°C before sequencing. V is reduced by 5 bases and J by 5 bases, leaving a spacing of 19 bases between them. CDR3 length: 16 amino acids, cysteine to phenylalanine. The read is trimmed to its CDR3 DNA, 48 bases read in frame from base 1. The CDR1 and CDR2 encoded by the germline V gene are LGHNT and FRNRAP.

Sequenced: Tregs sorted from PBMCs. The TCR sequence derives from a human donor with AIRE deficiency. The V and J genes are TRBV12-5 and TRBJ2-1; confidence is insufficient to name the D gene. This receptor has the CDR3 CASGPIRKGSDNEQFF. The DNA sequence follows: TGTGCTAGTGGTCCCATTCGGAAAGGGTCAGACAATGAGCAGTTCTTC.